The 22 T cell receptor beta chains below all came from one sample that was sequenced in a study of blood T cell repertoires in COVID-19. Only in-frame clones appear in the TCRdb table, and some are missing; sequencing was by immunoSEQ multiplex PCR. The sample yields 65,000 to 70,000 clones, 60% to 85% seen once. Specimen: peripheral blood. These receptors were taken from a man between 60 and 75 years old with acute or convalescent COVID-19.

This chain's CDR3 is CASSQAKGQYYGYTF. Written as DNA, the CDR3 is TGTGCCAGCAGCCAAGCTAAGGGACAGTACTATGGCTACACCTTC. J is TRBJ1-2 and V is TRBV14; 7 bases fit TRBD1. This CDR3 comprises 15 residues. Germline V gene data show CDR1 as SGHDN and CDR2 as FVKESK. The ends lost 1 base at V and 3 bases at J; junction bases unmatched: 5.

CDR3 in amino acids: CASSAGTGDEKLFF. DNA for the CDR3: TGCGCCAGCAGCGCCGGGACAGGGGACGAAAAACTGTTTTTT. The rearrangement links TRBV5-1 to TRBJ1-4, with 10 bases lining up with TRBD1. Germline values: CDR1 SGHRS, CDR2 YFSETQ. The CDR3 length is 14 residues. The J segment lost 8 bases and the V segment lost 4 bases, leaving 5 bases of the junction unmatched.

This rearrangement joins TRBV18 to TRBJ2-5; maybe TRBD1 (6 bases). The germline V and J ends were trimmed by 6 bases and 7 bases, with 21 bases remaining between them. In germline, CDR1 is KGHSH, CDR2 LQKENI. The CDR3 has 15 residues. The CDR3 loop reads CASSRGWTAEGTQYF. The CDR3 DNA reads TGTGCCAGCTCGAGGGGGTGGACTGCAGAGGGGACCCAGTACTTC. Combining the CDR3 with reference TRBV18 and TRBJ2-5 gives the whole variable domain NAGVMQNPRHLVRRRGQEARLRCSPMKGHSHVYWYRQLPEEGLKFMVYLQKENIIDESGMPKERFSAEFPKEGPSILRIQQVVRGDSAAYFCASSRGWTAEGTQYFGPGTRLLVL.

This chain joins TRBV5-5 and TRBJ2-3; 7 bases align to TRBD1. Germline V gives CDR1 SGHKS, CDR2 YYEKEE (reference sequence). V was pared by 0 bases and J by 3 bases, with 4 bases of the junction left unmatched. The CDR3 extends over 15 amino acids. CDR3 bases: TGTGCCAGCAGCTTGGAGGGGGCGCTTACAGATACGCAGTATTTT. The encoded protein is CASSLEGALTDTQYF.

This sequence joins TRBV19 and TRBJ1-6; D gene uncertain. CDR3 length: 16 amino acids. V lost 4 bases to trimming and J lost 4 bases, with 14 bases between them. Germline V gives CDR1 LNHDA, CDR2 SQIVND (reference sequence). The CDR3 sequence: CASSTIDRGYNSPLHF. CDR3 bases: TGTGCCAGTAGTACCATTGACCGAGGATATAATTCACCCCTCCACTTT.

The chain links TRBV6-2 or TRBV6-3 to TRBJ2-4; 8 positions match TRBD1. CDR1 is MNHEY, CDR2 SVGEGT, per germline. V was clipped by 5 bases and J by 0 bases; unmatched bases: 9. The CDR3 contains 17 residues. As DNA, the CDR3 is TGTGCCAGCAGTACCATGACAGGGGCTCAAGCCAAAAACATTCAGTACTTC. Amino acids: CASSTMTGAQAKNIQYF.

The chain employs TRBV6-5 and TRBJ2-1, with 9 nucleotides matching TRBD2. The V gene's germline CDR1 is MNHEY and CDR2 SVGAGI. V trimming: 0 bases; J trimming: 5 bases; junction bases outside the gene matches: 5. The CDR3 has 16 residues. CDR3 sequence: CASSYSGRGGDNEQFF. CDR3 nucleotide sequence: TGTGCCAGCAGTTACTCTGGGCGGGGGGGAGACAATGAGCAGTTCTTC.

V usage is TRBV6-6 and J usage is TRBJ2-2; a possible D gene is TRBD2 (6 bases). Germline CDR1 and CDR2: MNHNY and SVGAGI (reference sequence). The CDR3 is 14 residues long. V was shortened by 2 bases and J by 5 bases, with 9 bases between the two germline ends. The CDR3 region has the DNA TGTGCCAGCAGTTACCTGGGGAGGACCGGGGAGCTGTTTTTT. Encoded protein: CASSYLGRTGELFF.

The chain carries TRBV9 and TRBJ2-2; D remains unclear. The CDR3 contains 13 residues. Per germline, CDR1 SGDLS and CDR2 YYNGEE. The germline V and J ends were trimmed by 5 bases and 6 bases, with 11 bases remaining between them. In DNA, the CDR3 is TGTGCCAGCAGGCGCACTCTAGCCGGGGAGCTGTTTTTT. This gives the protein CASRRTLAGELFF.

The rearrangement uses TRBV19 and TRBJ2-3; D is unclear. The V end was cut by 2 bases, the J end by 5 bases, with 11 bases between. The CDR3 covers 14 residues. Germline V gene lookup returns CDR1 LNHDA and CDR2 SQIVND (reference sequence). The CDR3 region has the DNA TGTGCCAGTAGTATACAGCAGGCGAAAGATACGCAGTATTTT. Protein product: CASSIQQAKDTQYF.

This chain links TRBV4-3 with TRBJ2-3; 12 bases are a match to TRBD2. The CDR3 has 16 residues. Germline V CDR1 and CDR2: LGHNA, YSLEER. The J segment lost 3 bases and the V segment lost 4 bases, leaving 5 bases of the junction unmatched. The CDR3 DNA reads as TGCGCCAGCAGCCGAGGACTAGCGGGATATACAGATACGCAGTATTTT. Translating it yields CASSRGLAGYTDTQYF.

The rearrangement joins TRBV6-2 or TRBV6-3 to TRBJ1-1; D may be TRBD1 (6 bases). The CDR3 is 14 amino acids. V gave up 0 bases and J gave up 5 bases, with 10 bases separating them. The germline V gene has CDR1 MNHEY and CDR2 SVGEGT. The CDR3 coding sequence is TGTGCCAGCAGTTACTCCTCAGGGGATACTGAAGCTTTCTTT. Its translation is CASSYSSGDTEAFF.

The V gene is TRBV6-5, the J gene TRBJ2-7; weak D call: TRBD1 (6 bases). Germline V gene sequence: CDR1 MNHEY, CDR2 SVGAGI. V shed 6 bases and J shed 7 bases, with 16 bases lying between them. CDR3 size: 13 residues. CDR3: CASRLRTAREQYF. The DNA of the CDR3 is TGTGCCAGCAGGTTGAGGACAGCGCGAGAGCAGTACTTC.

The V call is TRBV4-1, the J call TRBJ1-5; D might be TRBD1 (5 bases). CDR3 length: 14 amino acids. Germline-derived CDR1 and CDR2 are MGHRA and YSYEKL. Deletions cut 1 base from V and 6 bases from J, with 10 bases between. CDR3: CASSQGQGIQPQHF. Here the CDR3 DNA reads TGCGCCAGCAGCCAAGGGCAGGGCATTCAGCCCCAGCATTTT.

In DNA, the CDR3 is TGTGCCAGCAGTTCCAGGGGCTCGGGCCTAGCTAACTATGGCTACACCTTC. The encoded protein is CASSSRGSGLANYGYTF. V gene TRBV2 combines with J gene TRBJ1-2, with D possibly matching TRBD1 (6 bases). Trimming removed 5 bases at V and 0 bases at J, with 19 bases between. Germline CDR1 and CDR2: SNHLY and FYNNEI. CDR3 length: 17 amino acids.

This chain connects TRBV28 to TRBJ1-3, with 9 positions matching TRBD1. Losses at the gene ends were 6 bases for V and 3 bases for J; bases not matched to a gene: 9. The CDR3 is 16 residues long. Germline V CDR1 and CDR2: MDHEN, SYDVKM. The DNA for the CDR3 is TGTGCCAGCAGGTCACAGGGGGCGCCCGTTGGAAACACCATATATTTT. Translation gives CASRSQGAPVGNTIYF.

At least ten counts were recorded for this clone. This chain joins TRBV24-1 and TRBJ1-1; 9 bases fit TRBD1. The length of the CDR3 is 16 residues. With V trimmed by 1 base and J by 1 base, 3 bases remained unmatched. Germline-derived CDR1 and CDR2 are KGHDR and SFDVKD. CDR3 in amino acids: CATSDFGTGKNTEAFF. In DNA, the CDR3 is TGTGCCACCAGTGATTTTGGGACAGGGAAGAACACTGAAGCTTTCTTT.

The CDR3 sequence: CASSYSQGVFEKLFF. CDR3 nucleotides: TGTGCCAGCAGTTACTCACAGGGGGTTTTCGAAAAACTGTTTTTT. The chain recombines TRBV6-5 with TRBJ1-4; 8 bases fit TRBD1. V trimming: 0 bases; J trimming: 8 bases; junction bases outside the gene matches: 5. This CDR3 is built from 15 residues. From germline, CDR1 is MNHEY and CDR2 SVGAGI.

This chain connects TRBV18 to TRBJ2-1; 11 nucleotides align to TRBD2. The CDR3 consists of 13 residues. V shed 6 bases, J shed 6 bases, and the junction held 1 base outside the gene matches. CDR1 is KGHSH and CDR2 is LQKENI in the germline V gene. For the CDR3, the DNA is TGTGCCAGCTCCGGGACTAGCGGCAATGAGCAGTTCTTC. It specifies CASSGTSGNEQFF.

The chain carries TRBV7-9 and TRBJ2-1; possible D gene TRBD1, 7 bases. This CDR3 comprises 14 residues. Trimming removed 5 bases at V and 6 bases at J, with 14 bases between. Germline V gene sequence: CDR1 SEHNR, CDR2 FQNEAQ (reference sequence). CDR3 sequence reads: CASSQRQGGNEQFF. DNA for the CDR3: TGTGCCAGCAGCCAGCGACAGGGAGGCAATGAGCAGTTCTTC.

The chain couples TRBV2 to TRBJ2-3; D perhaps matches TRBD2 (5 bases). Germline V CDR1 and CDR2: SNHLY, FYNNEI. This CDR3 spans 15 amino acids. Trimming stripped 5 bases from V and 4 bases from J, with 16 bases between. The DNA for the CDR3 is TGTGCCAGCAGTCGATTGATGGACTCGGCAGATACGCAGTATTTT. Translation gives CASSRLMDSADTQYF.

This chain joins TRBV20-1 and TRBJ1-3, with D possibly being TRBD1 (6 bases). This CDR3 is built from 14 residues. V was shortened by 3 bases and J by 4 bases, with 13 bases between the two germline ends. The V gene's germline CDR1 is DFQATT and CDR2 SNEGSKA (reference sequence). CDR3 loop: CSASLGAQGNTIYF. In DNA, the CDR3 is TGCAGTGCTAGTTTGGGGGCTCAAGGAAACACCATATATTTT.